The T cell receptor beta chain under discussion was sequenced for a study of cytomegalovirus exposure and HLA in healthy donors. Data came from immunoSEQ multiplex PCR; TCRdb stores just in-frame clones and leaves some out. This sample has nearly 200,000 clones, with 65% to 90% found just once. Study-wide findings and caveats: Later, an analysis found that TCR clusters from the first cohort tended to co-occur in the 120 validation repertoires. Whilst most TCR sequences proved rare, a subset of public TCRs occurred across many donors. In vitro testing confirmed a few CMV-associated chains as specific for CMV antigens. Investigators reported over 150 TCR beta chains as tied to cytomegalovirus.

About this clone itself: Its specificity is unknown.

The CDR3 covers 11 residues. Germline V gene sequence: CDR1 KGHSH, CDR2 LQKENI. The germline V and J ends were trimmed by 8 bases and 8 bases, with 10 bases remaining between them. The receptor was isolated from a woman in her twenties or thirties in good health and CMV-seropositive. The sample consisted of PBMCs. The gene calls are TRBV18 and TRBJ2-1; D is undetermined. CDR3 nucleotide sequence: TGTGCCAGCGCCCCAGGCCATGAGCAGTTCTTC. Encoded protein: CASAPGHEQFF.